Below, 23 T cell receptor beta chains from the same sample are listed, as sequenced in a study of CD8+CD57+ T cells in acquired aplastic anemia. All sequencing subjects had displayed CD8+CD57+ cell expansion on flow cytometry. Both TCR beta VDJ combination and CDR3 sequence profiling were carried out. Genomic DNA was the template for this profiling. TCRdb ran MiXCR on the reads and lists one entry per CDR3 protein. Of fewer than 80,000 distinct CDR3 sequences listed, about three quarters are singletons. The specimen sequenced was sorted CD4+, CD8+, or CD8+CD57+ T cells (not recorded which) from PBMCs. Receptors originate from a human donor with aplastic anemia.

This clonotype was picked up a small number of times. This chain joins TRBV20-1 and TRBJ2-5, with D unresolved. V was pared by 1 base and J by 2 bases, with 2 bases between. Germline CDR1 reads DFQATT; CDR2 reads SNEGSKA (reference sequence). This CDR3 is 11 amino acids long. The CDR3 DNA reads TGCAGTGCTAGAGGGCAAGAGACCCAGTACTTC. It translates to CSARGQETQYF.

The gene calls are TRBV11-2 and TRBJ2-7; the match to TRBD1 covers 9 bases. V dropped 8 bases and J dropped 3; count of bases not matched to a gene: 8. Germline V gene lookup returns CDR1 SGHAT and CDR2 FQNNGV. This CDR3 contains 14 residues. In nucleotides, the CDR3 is TGTGCCAGCCTACCGGGACAGGGACACTACGAGCAGTACTTC. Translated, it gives CASLPGQGHYEQYF.

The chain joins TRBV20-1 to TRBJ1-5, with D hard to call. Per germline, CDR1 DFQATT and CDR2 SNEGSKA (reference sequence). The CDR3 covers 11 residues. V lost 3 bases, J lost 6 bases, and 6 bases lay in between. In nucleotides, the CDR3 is TGCAGTGCTAGTATGGGTCAGCCCCAGCATTTT. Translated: CSASMGQPQHF.

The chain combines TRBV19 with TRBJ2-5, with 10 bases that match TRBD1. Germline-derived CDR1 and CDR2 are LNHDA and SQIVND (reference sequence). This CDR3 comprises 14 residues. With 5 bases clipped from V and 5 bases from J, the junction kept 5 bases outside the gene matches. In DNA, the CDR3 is TGTGCCAGTAGTGGCTTGGGACAGGGGGAGACCCAGTACTTC. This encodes CASSGLGQGETQYF. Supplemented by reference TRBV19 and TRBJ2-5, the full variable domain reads DGGITQSPKYLFRKEGQNVTLSCEQNLNHDAMYWYRQDPGQGLRLIYYSQIVNDFQKGDIAEGYSVSREKKESFPLTVTSAQKNPTAFYLCASSGLGQGETQYFGPGTRLLVL.

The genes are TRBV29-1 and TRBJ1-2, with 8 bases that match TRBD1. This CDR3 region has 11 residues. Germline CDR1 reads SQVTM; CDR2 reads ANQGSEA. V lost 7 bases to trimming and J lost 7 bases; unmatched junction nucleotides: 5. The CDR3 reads CSGDRPGGYTF. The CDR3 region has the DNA TGCAGCGGGGACAGGCCCGGTGGCTACACCTTC.

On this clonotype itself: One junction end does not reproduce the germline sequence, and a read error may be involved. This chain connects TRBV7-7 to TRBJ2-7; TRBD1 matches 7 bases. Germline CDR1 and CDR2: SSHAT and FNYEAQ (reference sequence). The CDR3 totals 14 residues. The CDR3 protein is CASRTPGGSYEQYF. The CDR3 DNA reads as TGTGCTAGCAGAACTCCAGGGGGATCCTACGAGCAGTACTTC.

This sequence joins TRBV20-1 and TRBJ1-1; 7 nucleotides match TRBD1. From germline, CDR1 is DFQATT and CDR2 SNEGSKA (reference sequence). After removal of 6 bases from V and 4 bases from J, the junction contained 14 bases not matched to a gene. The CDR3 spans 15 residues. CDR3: CSATTGVGLGTEAFF. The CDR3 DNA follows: TGCAGTGCCACCACAGGGGTGGGTTTAGGCACTGAAGCTTTCTTT.

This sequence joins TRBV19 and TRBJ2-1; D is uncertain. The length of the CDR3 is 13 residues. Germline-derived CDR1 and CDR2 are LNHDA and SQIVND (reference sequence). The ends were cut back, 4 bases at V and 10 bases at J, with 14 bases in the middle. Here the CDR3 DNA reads TGTGCCAGTAGTAAACGAAGGGAATCGGAGCAGTTCTTC. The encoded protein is CASSKRRESEQFF.

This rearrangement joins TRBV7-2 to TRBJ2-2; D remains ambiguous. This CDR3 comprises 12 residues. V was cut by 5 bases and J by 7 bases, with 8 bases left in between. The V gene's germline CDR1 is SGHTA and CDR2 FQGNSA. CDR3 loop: CASSLQHGELFF. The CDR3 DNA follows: TGTGCCAGCAGCCTGCAGCACGGGGAGCTGTTTTTT.

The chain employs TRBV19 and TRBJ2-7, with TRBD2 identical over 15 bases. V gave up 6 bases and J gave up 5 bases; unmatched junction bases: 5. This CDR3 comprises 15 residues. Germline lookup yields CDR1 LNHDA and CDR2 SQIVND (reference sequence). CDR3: CASRRTSGRADEQYF. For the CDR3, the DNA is TGTGCCAGTAGGAGGACTAGCGGGAGGGCGGACGAGCAGTACTTC.

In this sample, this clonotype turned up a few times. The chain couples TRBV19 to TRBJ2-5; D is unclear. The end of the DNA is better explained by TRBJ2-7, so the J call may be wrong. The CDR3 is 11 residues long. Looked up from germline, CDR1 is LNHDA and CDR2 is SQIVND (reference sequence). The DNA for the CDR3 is TGTGCCAGTATGCTAGGCTACGAGCAGTACTTC. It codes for CASMLGYEQYF.

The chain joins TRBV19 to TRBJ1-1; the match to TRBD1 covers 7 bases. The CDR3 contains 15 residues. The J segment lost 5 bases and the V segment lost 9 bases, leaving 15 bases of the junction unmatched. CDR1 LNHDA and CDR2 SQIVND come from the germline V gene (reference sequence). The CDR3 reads CASTGAHLGRTEAFF. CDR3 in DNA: TGTGCCAGCACAGGGGCTCACTTGGGACGAACTGAAGCTTTCTTT.

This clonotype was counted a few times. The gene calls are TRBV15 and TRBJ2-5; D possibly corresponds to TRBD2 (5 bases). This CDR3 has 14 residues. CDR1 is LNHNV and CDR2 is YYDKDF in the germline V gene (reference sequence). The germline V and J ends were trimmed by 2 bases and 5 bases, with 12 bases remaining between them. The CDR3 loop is CATSRLKDWETQYF. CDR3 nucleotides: TGTGCCACCAGCAGATTAAAGGACTGGGAGACCCAGTACTTC.

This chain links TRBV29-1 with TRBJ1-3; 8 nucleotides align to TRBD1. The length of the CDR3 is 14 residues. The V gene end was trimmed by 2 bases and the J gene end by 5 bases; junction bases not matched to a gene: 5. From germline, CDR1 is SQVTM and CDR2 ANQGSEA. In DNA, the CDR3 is TGCAGCGTTGAAACGGACAGGGAAAGAAACACCATATATTTT. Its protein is CSVETDRERNTIYF.

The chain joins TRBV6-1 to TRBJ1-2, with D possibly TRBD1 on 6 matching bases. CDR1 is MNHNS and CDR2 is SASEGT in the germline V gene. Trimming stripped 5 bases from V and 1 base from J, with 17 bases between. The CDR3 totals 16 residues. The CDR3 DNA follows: TGTGCCAGCAGTCTGTCGGGACACAATCGTAACTATGGCTACACCTTC. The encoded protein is CASSLSGHNRNYGYTF.

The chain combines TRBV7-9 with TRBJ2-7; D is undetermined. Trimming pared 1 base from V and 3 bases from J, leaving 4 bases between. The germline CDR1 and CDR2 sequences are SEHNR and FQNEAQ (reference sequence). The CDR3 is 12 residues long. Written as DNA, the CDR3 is TGTGCCAGCAGCTTAGGTTTCTACGAGCAGTACTTC. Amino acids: CASSLGFYEQYF. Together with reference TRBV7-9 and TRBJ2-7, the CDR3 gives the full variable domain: DTGVSQNPRHKITKRGQNVTFRCDPISEHNRLYWYRQTLGQGPEFLTYFQNEAQLEKSRLLSDRFSAERPKGSFSTLEIQRTEQGDSAMYLCASSLGFYEQYFGPGTRLTVT.

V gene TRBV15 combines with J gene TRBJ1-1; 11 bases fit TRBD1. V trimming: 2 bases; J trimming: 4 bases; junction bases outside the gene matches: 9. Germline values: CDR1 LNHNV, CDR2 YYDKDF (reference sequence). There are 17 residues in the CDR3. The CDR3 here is CATSRPFPGQGVTEAFF. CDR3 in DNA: TGTGCCACCAGCAGACCATTTCCGGGACAGGGGGTCACTGAAGCTTTCTTT.

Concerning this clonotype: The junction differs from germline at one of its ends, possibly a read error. CDR3 residues: CARSDRDVGTQYF. Written as DNA, the CDR3 is TGCGCCCGCAGTGATAGGGACGTGGGGACCCAGTACTTC. The chain uses TRBV10-1 and TRBJ2-5; D might be TRBD1 or TRBD2, each matching 5 bases. Per germline, CDR1 WNHNN and CDR2 SYGVQD (reference sequence). The CDR3 consists of 13 residues.

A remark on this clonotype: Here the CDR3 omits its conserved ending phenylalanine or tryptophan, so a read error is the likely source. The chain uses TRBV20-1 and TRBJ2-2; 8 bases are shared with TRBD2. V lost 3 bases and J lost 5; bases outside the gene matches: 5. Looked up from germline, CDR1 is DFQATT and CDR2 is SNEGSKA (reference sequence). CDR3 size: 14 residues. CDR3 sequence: CSASGSSGTGELFS. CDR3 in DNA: TGCAGTGCTAGTGGATCTAGCGGGACCGGGGAGCTGTTTTCT.

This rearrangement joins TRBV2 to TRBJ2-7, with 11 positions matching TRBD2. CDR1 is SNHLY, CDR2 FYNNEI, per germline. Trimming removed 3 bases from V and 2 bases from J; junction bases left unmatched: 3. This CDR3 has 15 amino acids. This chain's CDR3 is CASSELTSGAYEQYF. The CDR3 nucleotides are TGTGCCAGCAGTGAGTTGACTAGCGGGGCCTACGAGCAGTACTTC.

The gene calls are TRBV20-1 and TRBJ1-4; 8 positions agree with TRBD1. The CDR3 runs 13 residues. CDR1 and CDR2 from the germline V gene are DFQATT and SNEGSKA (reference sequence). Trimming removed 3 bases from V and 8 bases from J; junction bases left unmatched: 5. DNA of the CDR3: TGCAGTGCTAGTCACAGGGGGAACGAAAAACTGTTTTTT. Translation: CSASHRGNEKLFF.

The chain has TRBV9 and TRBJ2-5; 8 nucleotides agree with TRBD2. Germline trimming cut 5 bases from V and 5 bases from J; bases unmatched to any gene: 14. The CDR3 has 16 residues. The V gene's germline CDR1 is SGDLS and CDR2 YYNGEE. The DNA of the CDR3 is TGTGCCAGCAGTGACACTTCCGGGACTAGTGTGGAGACCCAGTACTTC. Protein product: CASSDTSGTSVETQYF.

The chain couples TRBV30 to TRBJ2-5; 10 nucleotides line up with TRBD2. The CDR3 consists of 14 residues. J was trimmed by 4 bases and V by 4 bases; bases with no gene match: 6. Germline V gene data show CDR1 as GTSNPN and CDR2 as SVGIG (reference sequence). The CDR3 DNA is TGTGCCTGGAATCGACTAGCGGGCGGAGAGACCCAGTACTTC. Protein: CAWNRLAGGETQYF.